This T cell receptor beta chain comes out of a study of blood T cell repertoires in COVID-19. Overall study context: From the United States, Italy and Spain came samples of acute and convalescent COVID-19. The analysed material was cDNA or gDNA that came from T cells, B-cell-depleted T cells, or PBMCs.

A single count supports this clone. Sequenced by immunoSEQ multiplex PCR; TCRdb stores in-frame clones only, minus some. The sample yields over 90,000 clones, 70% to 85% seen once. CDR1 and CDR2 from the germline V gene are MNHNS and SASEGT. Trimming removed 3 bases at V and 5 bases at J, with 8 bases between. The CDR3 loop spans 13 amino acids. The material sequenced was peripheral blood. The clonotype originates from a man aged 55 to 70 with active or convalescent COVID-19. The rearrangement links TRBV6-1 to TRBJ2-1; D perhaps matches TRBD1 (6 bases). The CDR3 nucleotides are TGTGCCAGCAGTGACAGGGGTAACAATGAGCAGTTCTTC. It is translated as CASSDRGNNEQFF.